Listed below are T cell receptor beta chains from one sample, sequenced in a study of cytomegalovirus exposure and HLA in healthy donors. Repertoires were generated with immunoSEQ multiplex PCR, while TCRdb's copy carries only in-frame clones and drops some. The data hold hundreds of thousands of clones, with 88% observed a single time. The specimen sequenced was PBMCs. These receptors were obtained from a woman aged 18 to 35 in good health and CMV-seronegative. Both conserved end residues are part of each CDR3. The D gene is left open where the match is weak. The size entry is marked missing in some rows and otherwise reads once, few, many or a size class.

D	size	J	V	length	DNA	CDR3
TRBD1	-	TRBJ2-1	TRBV7-9	15	TGTGCCAGCAGCTTATCGGCAGGGGGACGGAATGAGCAGTTCTTC	CASSLSAGGRNEQFF
TRBD1	-	TRBJ1-6	TRBV2	15	TGTGCCAGCAGCACCGGGACAGGGGATAATTCACTCCTCCACTTT	CASSTGTGDNSLLHF
-	once	TRBJ2-5	TRBV9	14	TGTGCCAGCAGCCCCCCCGAGTCCCAAGAGACCCAGTACTTC	CASSPPESQETQYF
TRBD1	-	TRBJ2-2	TRBV7-8	17	TGTGCCAGCGCTAGGGCCCCAATGACAGGGTGGACCGGGGAGCTGTTTTTT	CASARAPMTGWTGELFF
TRBD2	once	TRBJ2-1	TRBV4-1	14	TGCGCCAGCAGCCAGCGGGAGAACTACAATGAGCAGTTCTTC	CASSQRENYNEQFF
-	few	TRBJ1-1	TRBV10-3	13	TGTGCCACCCGGGGACAAGAGAACACTGAAGCTTTCTTT	CATRGQENTEAFF
-	-	TRBJ2-7	TRBV19	11	TGTGCCAGTACCCTGGGGGGCGAGCAGTACTTC	CASTLGGEQYF
-	-	TRBJ1-1	TRBV7-9	12	TGTGCCAGCAGCCCCATAGCGATGGGAGCTTTCTTT	CASSPIAMGAFF
TRBD2	-	TRBJ2-2	TRBV27	17	TGTGCCAGCAGTGCCCGTCTGGGACTAGCGGGCACCGGGGAGCTGTTTTTT	CASSARLGLAGTGELFF
-	-	TRBJ1-4	TRBV2	11	TGTGCCAGCAGTCCTGATGAAAAACTGTTTTTT	CASSPDEKLFF
TRBD1	-	TRBJ2-7	TRBV2	15	TGTGCCAGCAGTGGCGGACAGGGGGCTTTGTACGAGCAGTACTTC	CASSGGQGALYEQYF
-	-	TRBJ1-5	TRBV2	14	TGTGCCAGCAGTGGGCAGGGGAGCAATCAGCCCCAGCATTTT	CASSGQGSNQPQHF
-	-	TRBJ1-6	TRBV13	15	TGTGCCAGCAGCGCCGAGGGATTTTCGAATTCACCCCTCCACTTT	CASSAEGFSNSPLHF
TRBD1	few	TRBJ1-1	TRBV19	15	TGTGCCAGTAGCCGGGGACAGGCCTTGAACACTGAAGCTTTCTTT	CASSRGQALNTEAFF
-	-	TRBJ2-7	TRBV5-4	15	TGTGCCAGCAGCTTGGGGACTGAGAGGGGGAGCGAGCAGTACTTC	CASSLGTERGSEQYF
-	few	TRBJ2-7	TRBV6-5	15	TGTGCCAGCAGCTCCCCTGCGGTAGCCGTCTACGAGCAGTACTTC	CASSSPAVAVYEQYF
TRBD1	once	TRBJ2-7	TRBV10-3	15	TGTGCCATCAGTCCTTCCTTGGGACAGGGTTACGAGCAGTACTTC	CAISPSLGQGYEQYF
-	once	TRBJ2-2	TRBV18	15	TGTGCCAGCTCACCACAGCAGGGTCCCACCGGGGAGCTGTTTTTT	CASSPQQGPTGELFF
-	-	TRBJ2-3	TRBV7-9	14	TGTGCCAGCAGTTCCAGGACTTCTGCAGATACGCAGTATTTT	CASSSRTSADTQYF
-	-	TRBJ1-1	TRBV18	14	TGTGCCAGCTCACCTACGGGGGGAGGGACTGAAGCTTTCTTT	CASSPTGGGTEAFF
TRBD2	-	TRBJ2-1	TRBV27	18	TGTGCCAGCAGTCGAGTCGGGACTAGCGGGACGCGGTACAATGAGCAGTTCTTC	CASSRVGTSGTRYNEQFF
TRBD2	-	TRBJ2-7	TRBV5-4	13	TGTGCCAGCAGCTCGATCTGGGGGGGCGAGCAGTACTTC	CASSSIWGGEQYF
-	-	TRBJ2-1	TRBV19	16	TGTGCCAGTAGTATGGCCCCCGCTAGCAGATACAATGAGCAGTTCTTC	CASSMAPASRYNEQFF
TRBD2	-	TRBJ2-5	TRBV2	16	TGTGCCAGCAAGGAGCGGGAGAAAACTTCTAGGGAGACCCAGTACTTC	CASKEREKTSRETQYF
-	-	TRBJ1-1	TRBV5-1	11	TGCGCCAGCAGCATCGGACAGGAAGCTTTCTTT	CASSIGQEAFF
-	-	TRBJ2-5	TRBV15	14	TGTGCCACCAGCAGAGTTAGCGGCCAAGAGACCCAGTACTTC	CATSRVSGQETQYF
-	-	TRBJ2-1	TRBV7-8	14	TGTGCCAGCAGCTTAGAGGGGTGGGTTAATGAGCAGTTCTTC	CASSLEGWVNEQFF
-	-	TRBJ1-1	TRBV7-6	13	TGTGCCAGCAGTCGGGGGGGAGACACTGAAGCTTTCTTT	CASSRGGDTEAFF
-	-	TRBJ1-1	TRBV2	14	TGTGCCAGTTGGGAGCATCCGGGAGTGGCTGAAGCTTTCTTT	CASWEHPGVAEAFF
-	-	TRBJ1-1	TRBV6-1	14	TGTGCCAGCAGTAAAGGGGGGGGAGACACTGAAGCTTTCTTT	CASSKGGGDTEAFF
TRBD2	few	TRBJ2-2	TRBV18	16	TGTGCCAGCTCACCGCGCGTTAGCGGGAGCACCGGGGAGCTGTTTTTT	CASSPRVSGSTGELFF
-	-	TRBJ1-2	TRBV19	14	TGTGCCAGTAGCGAAAAAGGGGTTATCTATGGCTACACCTTC	CASSEKGVIYGYTF
TRBD1	-	TRBJ1-2	TRBV19	14	TGTGCCAGTAGTGCCGGGACAGGGCGCTATGGCTACACCTTC	CASSAGTGRYGYTF
-	-	TRBJ1-2	TRBV11-2	14	TGTGCCAGCAGCTTAGATCAGGGGATCTATGGCTACACCTTC	CASSLDQGIYGYTF
-	once	TRBJ2-7	TRBV18	14	TGTGCCAGCTCACCCGACCAGGGCTCCTACGAGCAGTACTTC	CASSPDQGSYEQYF
TRBD1	-	TRBJ2-1	TRBV4-1	15	TGCGCCAGCAGCCAGGGGGACAGGGGATACAATGAGCAGTTCTTC	CASSQGDRGYNEQFF
-	-	TRBJ2-1	TRBV19	14	TGTGCCAGTTCAGTAAGATTAATCTACAATGAGCAGTTCTTC	CASSVRLIYNEQFF
-	-	TRBJ1-5	TRBV27	19	TGTGCCAGCAGTTTAAGATGGGGGGGTCTGCTGAATAGCAATCAGCCCCAGCATTTT	CASSLRWGGLLNSNQPQHF
-	-	TRBJ1-1	TRBV29-1	13	TGCAGCGTTTACAGGGAATTGAACACTGAAGCTTTCTTT	CSVYRELNTEAFF
-	-	TRBJ2-1	TRBV5-1	16	TGCGCCAGCAGCTTGGCATCCTGGAGCTCCTACAATGAGCAGTTCTTC	CASSLASWSSYNEQFF
-	-	TRBJ1-2	TRBV5-1	12	TGCGCCAGCCGACCCCCTGACAGGGGCTACACCTTC	CASRPPDRGYTF